The rows below give T cell receptor beta chains drawn from one sample of a study of human T cells and chemical hapten exposure. MiXCR, run by TCRdb on the RACE reads, gives a single entry per CDR3 protein. The sample has roughly 260,000 distinct CDR3 sequences, about 9.4% seen once. The sequencing used whole blood, collected in connection with sensitization to the hapten diphenylcyclopropenone (DPC). The origin of the receptors is a woman in her thirties or forties with alopecia areata. Some clones in this sample may be carry-over from other donors' samples. CDR3s include the opening cysteine and the closing phenylalanine or tryptophan. The D gene is left open where the match is weak. Size values are once, few and many counts, or a class for expanded clones, and some rows have none.

clone size	D gene	V gene	J gene	CDR3 protein	CDR3 DNA
many	-	TRBV11-2	TRBJ2-2	CASSLFRNTGELFF	TGTGCCAGCAGCTTATTCCGGAACACCGGGGAGCTGTTTTTT
few	TRBD1	TRBV7-9	TRBJ1-2	CASSPDRASGYTF	TGTGCCAGCAGCCCGGACAGGGCGTCGGGCTACACCTTC
-	TRBD2	TRBV9	TRBJ2-1	CASSVEGGRPYNEQFF	TGTGCCAGCAGCGTAGAAGGCGGGAGGCCCTACAATGAGCAGTTCTTC
-	-	TRBV7-8	TRBJ1-3	CASAGVMGGNTIYF	TGTGCCTCAGCAGGAGTTATGGGGGGAAACACCATATATTTT
few	-	TRBV20-1	TRBJ1-1	CSAKGVRGNTEAFF	TGCAGTGCTAAGGGTGTCAGGGGGAACACTGAAGCTTTCTTT
-	-	TRBV4-3	TRBJ2-2	CASSQQEQTGELFF	TGCGCCAGCAGCCAACAGGAACAAACCGGGGAGCTGTTTTTT
-	-	TRBV3-1	TRBJ1-1	CASSQDFGAARTEAFF	TGTGCCAGCAGCCAAGATTTTGGGGCTGCGCGGACTGAAGCTTTCTTT
-	-	TRBV12-3/TRBV12-4	TRBJ1-1	CASRNDGSGAFF	TGTGCCAGCAGAAACGACGGGTCTGGAGCTTTCTTT
few	-	TRBV20-1	TRBJ2-1	CSVVGLGVPNNEQFF	TGCAGTGTTGTGGGCTTAGGAGTGCCCAACAATGAGCAGTTCTTC
few	-	TRBV20-1	TRBJ1-1	CSARGRVHTEAFF	TGCAGTGCTAGAGGAAGGGTCCACACTGAAGCTTTCTTT
few	-	TRBV6-5	TRBJ2-2	CASSYMWEVANTGELFF	TGTGCCAGCAGTTACATGTGGGAGGTCGCGAACACCGGGGAGCTGTTTTTT
many	-	TRBV7-2	TRBJ2-3	CASSLDTDTQYF	TGTGCCAGCAGCTTAGACACAGATACGCAGTATTTT
few	-	TRBV4-3	TRBJ1-6	CASRQGGRNSPLHF	TGCGCCAGCAGACAGGGAGGGCGCAATTCACCCCTCCACTTT
few	TRBD2	TRBV7-2	TRBJ2-3	CASSTLAGVADTQYF	TGTGCCAGCAGCACCCTAGCGGGAGTCGCAGATACGCAGTATTTT
few	-	TRBV7-2	TRBJ2-1	CASSLVSDNEQFF	TGTGCCAGCAGCTTAGTATCAGACAATGAGCAGTTCTTC
-	-	TRBV21-1	TRBJ2-1	CASSKGGRARDIDEQFF	TGTGCCAGCAGCAAAGGCGGTAGGGCCAGGGATATCGATGAGCAGTTCTTC
many	-	TRBV7-9	TRBJ2-3	CASSGRVTSGASTDTQYF	TGTGCCAGCAGCGGAAGGGTCACGAGCGGAGCTAGCACAGATACGCAGTATTTT
few	-	TRBV4-1	TRBJ2-1	CASSQDFAGEGEQFF	TGCGCCAGCAGCCAAGACTTTGCAGGGGAAGGTGAGCAGTTCTTC
-	-	TRBV5-1	TRBJ2-5	CASSSTGPTGETQYF	TGCGCCAGCAGCTCCACGGGCCCTACCGGAGAGACCCAGTACTTC
-	-	TRBV6-2/TRBV6-3	TRBJ1-4	CASSRAYEKLFF	TGTGCCAGCAGTCGGGCGTATGAAAAACTGTTTTTT
few	-	TRBV5-1	TRBJ2-2	CASSLAGSLSTGELFF	TGCGCCAGCAGCTTGGCAGGGTCTCTAAGCACCGGGGAGCTGTTTTTT
many	-	TRBV10-3	TRBJ2-1	CAISESREAYNEQFF	TGTGCCATCAGTGAGTCGAGGGAGGCCTACAATGAGCAGTTCTTC
few	TRBD2	TRBV5-1	TRBJ2-7	CASSLGLAREQYF	TGCGCCAGCAGCCTGGGACTAGCGAGGGAGCAGTACTTC
many	-	TRBV5-6	TRBJ2-4	CASSLSRWRPDKNIQYF	TGTGCCAGCAGCTTGTCTCGCTGGCGGCCCGATAAAAACATTCAGTACTTC
-	TRBD2	TRBV6-1	TRBJ2-1	CASSEGTSGTNEQFF	TGTGCCAGCAGTGAGGGGACTAGCGGGACAAATGAGCAGTTCTTC
-	-	TRBV28	TRBJ1-5	CASSFPRAGNQPQHF	TGTGCCAGCAGTTTCCCCAGGGCGGGCAATCAGCCCCAGCATTTT
few	TRBD1	TRBV20-1	TRBJ2-7	CSASDREWGEQYF	TGCAGTGCTAGTGACAGGGAGTGGGGCGAGCAGTACTTC